This T cell receptor (beta chain) was observed in a study of regulatory T cells in long-lasting Graves disease. General study results and limits: TRBV28 was favored in persistent disease, as were TRBJ1-2 and TRBJ2-5. Sampling was limited to peripheral blood rather than thyroid tissue. The study found lower TCR diversity in persistent Graves' patients than in newly diagnosed ones.

Time point given: newly diagnosed GD, antithyroid drugs for less than 3 months. Preparation of the TCR library used RNA extracted from PBMCs. V was cut by 3 bases and J by 8 bases, with 11 bases left in between. The germline gives CDR1 SGHNT, CDR2 YENEEA. The CDR3 runs to 13 residues. The table lists this clonotype with many counts. Its antigen is currently unknown. Library construction for TCR beta used iRepertoire HTBI primers and Arm-PCR of CDR3 regions. Original processing notes: Identified across the samples were 62 TRBV segments and over 11 TRBJ segments. One entry per CDR3 protein, called by TCRdb with MiXCR from the multiplex PCR reads. The V and J calls were determined by TCRdb, not by the authors. The table includes fewer than 650,000 distinct CDR3 sequences, approximately 15% detected once. These same records also appear under a second study, on T cells in Graves' hyperthyroidism and ophthalmopathy.

This rearrangement joins TRBV11-3 to TRBJ1-3; D ambiguous. The TCR sequence derives from a woman aged 25 to 45 with Graves disease. The specimen comprised peripheral blood mononuclear cells (PBMCs), sampled at new diagnosis, from a patient treated with antithyroid drugs. The CDR3 DNA reads TGTGCCAGCAGCTTCGGGGAGAGAGACACCATATATTTT. Encoded protein: CASSFGERDTIYF.